These 22 T cell receptor beta chains were all obtained from the same sample, sequenced in a study of immune evolution from preneoplasia to lung adenocarcinoma. Measured with immunoSEQ multiplex PCR; TCRdb has only the in-frame clones, and not every one. This table has 35,000 to 40,000 clones, 74% appearing once. Sequencing input: FFPE invasive lung adenocarcinoma tissue. All receptors derive from a person in their sixties or seventies with lung adenocarcinoma.

The rearrangement joins TRBV18 to TRBJ1-5; the D gene is possibly TRBD1 (6 bases). Germline V gene lookup returns CDR1 KGHSH and CDR2 LQKENI. Trimming shortened V by 0 bases and J by 2 bases, and 11 bases separated the two germline ends. The CDR3 covers 16 residues. DNA of the CDR3: TGTGCCAGCTCACCACCGGCAGGGGTGGGCAATCAGCCCCAGCATTTT. Encoded protein: CASSPPAGVGNQPQHF.

This chain links TRBV5-1 with TRBJ2-1; 9 nucleotides line up with TRBD1. J was trimmed by 15 bases and V by 1 base; bases with no gene match: 8. The CDR3 sequence is 13 residues long. CDR1 SGHRS and CDR2 YFSETQ come from the germline V gene. The CDR3: CASSLFVGDRVFF. The CDR3 bases are TGCGCCAGCAGCTTGTTTGTTGGGGACAGGGTGTTCTTC.

There are a few counts of this clone. The rearrangement uses TRBV27 and TRBJ2-7, with D possibly called TRBD1 or TRBD2 (6 bases each). Germline lookup yields CDR1 MNHEY and CDR2 SMNVEV (reference sequence). The CDR3 covers 13 residues. With 2 bases removed from V and 7 bases from J, the gap between germline ends came to 12 bases. CDR3 in DNA: TGTGCCAGCAGTTTAAGGGGGGCTCGGGAGCAGTACTTC. Protein product: CASSLRGAREQYF.

J is TRBJ2-2 and V is TRBV27, with 7 bases fitting TRBD2. With V trimmed by 8 bases and J by 1 base, 4 bases remained unmatched. Per germline, CDR1 MNHEY and CDR2 SMNVEV (reference sequence). The CDR3 contains 14 residues. The CDR3 DNA sequence: TGTGCCAGCCAGACTAGCAAGAACACCGGGGAGCTGTTTTTT. Translated: CASQTSKNTGELFF.

The chain's CDR3 is CASSPQSYSGNTIYF. CDR3 nucleotide sequence: TGTGCCAGCTCACCACAGTCATACTCTGGAAACACCATATATTTT. V usage is TRBV18 and J usage is TRBJ1-3; D gene unclear. The CDR3 contains 15 residues. V was shortened by 1 base and J by 0 bases, with 7 bases between the two germline ends. CDR1 and CDR2 (germline): KGHSH, LQKENI.

This clone was observed a handful of times. As DNA, the CDR3 is TGTGCCAGTAGTACCACGACACCTAACTCTGGAAACACCATATATTTT. The encoded protein is CASSTTTPNSGNTIYF. The rearrangement joins TRBV19 to TRBJ1-3; D is unresolved. Germline V gene lookup returns CDR1 LNHDA and CDR2 SQIVND (reference sequence). V was pared by 4 bases and J by 0 bases, with 13 bases between. The CDR3 loop spans 16 amino acids.

The rearrangement joins TRBV27 to TRBJ1-2; D ambiguous. CDR1 is MNHEY, CDR2 SMNVEV, per germline (reference sequence). CDR3 length: 11 amino acids. V lost 8 bases to trimming and J lost 4 bases, with 8 bases between them. In nucleotides, the CDR3 is TGTGCCAGCGGCAAGGGCTATGGCTACACCTTC. This codes for CASGKGYGYTF.

The V call is TRBV18, the J call TRBJ2-2; maybe TRBD2 (5 bases). The germline CDR1 and CDR2 sequences are KGHSH and LQKENI. V lost 2 bases, J lost 4 bases, and 11 bases lay in between. CDR3 length equals 15 residues. The CDR3 loop reads CASSPRTSFTGELFF. The CDR3 DNA is TGTGCCAGCTCACCAAGGACTTCCTTCACCGGGGAGCTGTTTTTT. The full variable domain, in which reference TRBV18 and TRBJ2-2 provide the parts outside the CDR3, is NAGVMQNPRHLVRRRGQEARLRCSPMKGHSHVYWYRQLPEEGLKFMVYLQKENIIDESGMPKERFSAEFPKEGPSILRIQQVVRGDSAAYFCASSPRTSFTGELFFGEGSRLTVL.

The chain carries TRBV10-3 and TRBJ2-7; D unclear. The CDR3 covers 14 residues. The V end was cut by 3 bases, the J end by 2 bases, with 11 bases between. Germline V lookup: CDR1 ENHRY, CDR2 SYGVKD. The DNA for the CDR3 is TGTGCCATCAGTGATAACCTGGGCGCCTACGAGCAGTACTTC. This sequence encodes CAISDNLGAYEQYF.

This clone has only a few counts. The chain has TRBV29-1 and TRBJ1-2; no clear D gene. The V gene's germline CDR1 is SQVTM and CDR2 ANQGSEA. CDR3 length equals 12 residues. The germline V and J ends were trimmed by 6 bases and 1 base, with 9 bases remaining between them. The CDR3 DNA sequence: TGCAGCGTCAAAGGGATTAACTATGGCTACACCTTC. Encoded protein: CSVKGINYGYTF.

J is TRBJ2-2 and V is TRBV7-8; possibly TRBD1 for D (6 bases). CDR3 length equals 15 residues. Germline CDR1 reads SGHVS; CDR2 reads FQNEAQ. V lost 3 bases and J 4 bases, leaving 12 bases between the germline ends. The CDR3 DNA follows: TGTGCCAGCAGCTTCCAGGGGTCAGGCACCGGGGAGCTGTTTTTT. Protein sequence: CASSFQGSGTGELFF.

The chain couples TRBV28 to TRBJ2-7; D is unclear. Trimming shortened V by 8 bases and J by 3 bases, and 8 bases separated the two germline ends. CDR1 and CDR2 from the germline V gene are MDHEN and SYDVKM. The CDR3 contains 11 residues. This chain's CDR3 is CASGHGYEQYF. The CDR3, as DNA: TGTGCCAGCGGTCACGGCTACGAGCAGTACTTC.

This clone was detected many times. Within the sample, other DNA sequences also encode this same CDR3. V is TRBV5-1 and J is TRBJ1-4, with 7 bases that match TRBD1. Germline CDR1 reads SGHRS; CDR2 reads YFSETQ. The CDR3 spans 15 residues. The J segment lost 2 bases and the V segment lost 0 bases, leaving 1 base of the junction unmatched. CDR3 sequence reads: CASSLGRGTNEKLFF. The CDR3 coding sequence is TGCGCCAGCAGCTTGGGCAGGGGGACTAATGAAAAACTGTTTTTT.

This clone was counted a single time. The chain recombines TRBV7-2 with TRBJ2-3, with 7 bases identical to TRBD2. There are 16 residues in the CDR3. J was trimmed by 5 bases and V by 5 bases; bases with no gene match: 13. Germline values: CDR1 SGHTA, CDR2 FQGNSA. This CDR3 is CASSRNPSGTIDTQYF. CDR3 nucleotides: TGTGCCAGCAGCAGAAACCCGAGCGGGACGATAGATACGCAGTATTTT.

This chain uses TRBV9 with TRBJ2-2, with 7 bases that match TRBD2. There are 17 residues in the CDR3. After removal of 3 bases from V and 9 bases from J, the junction contained 17 bases not matched to a gene. CDR1 and CDR2 (germline): SGDLS, YYNGEE. The CDR3 sequence: CASSAAPQASGHRELFF. In DNA form, the CDR3 reads TGTGCCAGCAGCGCGGCCCCCCAGGCTAGCGGACACCGGGAGCTGTTTTTT.

This chain uses TRBV19 with TRBJ2-7; the D is unclear. V was trimmed by 2 bases and J by 1 base, leaving 12 bases between them. This CDR3 has 15 residues. From germline, CDR1 is LNHDA and CDR2 SQIVND (reference sequence). As DNA, the CDR3 is TGTGCCAGTAGTATATCGCGTATGCTTTCCTACGAGCAGTACTTC. Residues: CASSISRMLSYEQYF.

The chain combines TRBV4-2 with TRBJ1-5; D gene ambiguous. Per the germline V gene, CDR1 is LGHNA and CDR2 is YNFKEQ. CDR3 length equals 16 residues. V dropped 5 bases and J dropped 0 bases, with 14 bases sitting between them. CDR3 nucleotide sequence: TGTGCCAGCAGCTTTTCGTTGAAGGATAGCAATCAGCCCCAGCATTTT. This sequence encodes CASSFSLKDSNQPQHF.

The DNA for the CDR3 is TGTGCCAGCAGCCAAGTAACAGGGACTAATTCACCCCTCCACTTT. Its translation is CASSQVTGTNSPLHF. The V call is TRBV4-2, the J call TRBJ1-6, with D possibly being TRBD1 (6 bases). Deletions cut 1 base from V and 6 bases from J, with 10 bases between. The CDR3 covers 15 residues. Germline V gives CDR1 LGHNA, CDR2 YNFKEQ.

The chain combines TRBV11-2 with TRBJ1-2; D not resolved. There are 13 residues in the CDR3. The germline V gene encodes CDR1 SGHAT and CDR2 FQNNGV. V was pared by 4 bases and J by 2 bases, with 8 bases between. The CDR3 DNA reads as TGTGCCAGCAGCTCAACAGAGAACTATGGCTACACCTTC. Protein product: CASSSTENYGYTF.

The chain is built from TRBV12-5 and TRBJ2-3; D is uncertain. The CDR3 contains 15 residues. Germline values: CDR1 LGHNT, CDR2 FRNRAP. V shed 1 base and J shed 1 base, with 9 bases lying between them. The CDR3 reads CASGLGQMGTDTQYF. The CDR3 region has the DNA TGTGCTAGTGGTTTGGGTCAGATGGGCACAGATACGCAGTATTTT.

The rearrangement links TRBV27 to TRBJ1-1, with D uncertain. Trimming left V 6 bases short and J 5 bases short, with 16 bases between. The CDR3 has 14 residues. Per the germline V gene, CDR1 is MNHEY and CDR2 is SMNVEV (reference sequence). CDR3 coding DNA: TGTGCCAGCAGCACTGACGGTGGACGAACTGAAGCTTTCTTT. It is translated as CASSTDGGRTEAFF.

The J gene is TRBJ2-4, the V gene TRBV4-2, with 7 bases aligning to TRBD2. CDR3 length: 13 amino acids. V trimming: 5 bases; J trimming: 5 bases; junction bases outside the gene matches: 3. Germline V gives CDR1 LGHNA, CDR2 YNFKEQ. The CDR3 DNA sequence: TGTGCCAGCAGCTTGGGGGGGGAAAACATTCAGTACTTC. Its protein is CASSLGGENIQYF.